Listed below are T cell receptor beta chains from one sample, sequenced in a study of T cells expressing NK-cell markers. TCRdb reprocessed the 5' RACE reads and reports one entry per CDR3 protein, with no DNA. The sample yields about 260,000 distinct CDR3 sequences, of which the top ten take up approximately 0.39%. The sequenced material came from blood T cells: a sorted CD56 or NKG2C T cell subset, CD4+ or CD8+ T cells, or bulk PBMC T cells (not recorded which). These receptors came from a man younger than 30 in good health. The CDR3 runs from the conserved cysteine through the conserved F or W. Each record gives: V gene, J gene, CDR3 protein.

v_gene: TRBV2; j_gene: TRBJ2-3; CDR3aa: CATSPDTSTDTQYF
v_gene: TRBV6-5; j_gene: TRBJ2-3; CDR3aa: CASSLWTSTDTQYF
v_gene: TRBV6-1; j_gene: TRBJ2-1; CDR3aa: CASSKRGSRANEQFF
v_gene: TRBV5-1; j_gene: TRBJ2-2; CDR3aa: CASSNPTSGRNGELFF
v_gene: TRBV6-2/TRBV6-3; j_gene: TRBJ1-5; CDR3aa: CAKITGAEEPQHF
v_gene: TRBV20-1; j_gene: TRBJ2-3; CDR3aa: CSASGTIASTDTQYF
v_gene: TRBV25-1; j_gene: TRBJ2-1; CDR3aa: CASSELSGSSYNEQFF
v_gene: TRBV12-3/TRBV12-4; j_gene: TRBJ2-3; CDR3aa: CASSLLTGRGHTQYF
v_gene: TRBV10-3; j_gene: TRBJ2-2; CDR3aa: CAISDSAGGPDGELFF
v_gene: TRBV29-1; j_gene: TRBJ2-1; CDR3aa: CSVDPSNEQFF
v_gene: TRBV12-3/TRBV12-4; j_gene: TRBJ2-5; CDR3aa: CASSSPGSQETQYF
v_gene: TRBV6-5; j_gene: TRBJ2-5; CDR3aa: CASSYGGTSGETQYF
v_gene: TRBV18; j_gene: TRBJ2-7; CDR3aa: CASSPPIGSHYEQYF
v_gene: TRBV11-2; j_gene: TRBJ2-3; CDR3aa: CASSFGTHSSTDTQYF
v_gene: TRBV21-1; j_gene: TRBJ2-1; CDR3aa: CAPCRRRYNEQFF
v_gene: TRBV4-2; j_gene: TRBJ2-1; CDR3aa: CASSQDPGTSGNEQFF
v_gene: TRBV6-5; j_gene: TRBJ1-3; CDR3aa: CASSRYPQAGNTIYF
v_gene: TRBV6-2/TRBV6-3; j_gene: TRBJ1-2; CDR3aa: CASSTWTGSYGYTF
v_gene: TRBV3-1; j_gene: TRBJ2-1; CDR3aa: CASSQWGPEGNEQFF
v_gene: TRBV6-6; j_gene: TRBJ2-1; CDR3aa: CASLRGSFYEQFF
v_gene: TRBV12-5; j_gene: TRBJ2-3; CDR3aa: CASGDYAGWSTDTQYF
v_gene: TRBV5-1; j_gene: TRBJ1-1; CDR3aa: CASSLEGAGQGTEAFF
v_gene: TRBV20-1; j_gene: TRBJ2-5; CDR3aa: CSAVGMMKTQYF
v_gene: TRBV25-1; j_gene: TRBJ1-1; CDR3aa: CASSELSGQGARGSAFF
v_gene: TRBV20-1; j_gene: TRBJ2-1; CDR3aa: CSAQTSGSIYEQFF
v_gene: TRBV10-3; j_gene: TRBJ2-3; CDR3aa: CAISERGSTDTQYF
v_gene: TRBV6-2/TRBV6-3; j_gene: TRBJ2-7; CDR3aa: CASRAGFYEQYF
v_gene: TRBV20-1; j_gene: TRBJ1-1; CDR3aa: CSALGPNTEAFF
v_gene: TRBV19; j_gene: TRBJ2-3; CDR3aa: CASSIWGAAKLTDTQYF
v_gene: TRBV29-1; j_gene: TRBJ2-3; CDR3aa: CSVARRLSTDTQYF
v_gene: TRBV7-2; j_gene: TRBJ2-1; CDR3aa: CASSLRRTINEQFF
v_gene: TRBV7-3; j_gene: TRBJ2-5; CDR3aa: CASSPVGKETQYF
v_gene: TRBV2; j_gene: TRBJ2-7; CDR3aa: CASRADSYEQYF
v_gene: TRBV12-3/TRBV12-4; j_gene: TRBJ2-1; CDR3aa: CASSPGLAGVEQFF
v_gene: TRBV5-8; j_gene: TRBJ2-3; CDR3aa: CASSLQRKRTDTQYF
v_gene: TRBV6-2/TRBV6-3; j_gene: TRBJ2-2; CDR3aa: CASSTTRTRTATGELFF
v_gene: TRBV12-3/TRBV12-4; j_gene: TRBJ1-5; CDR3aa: CASSSRRSSNQPQHF
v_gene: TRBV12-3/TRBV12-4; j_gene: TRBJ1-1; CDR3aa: CASTPLGPIMNTEAFF
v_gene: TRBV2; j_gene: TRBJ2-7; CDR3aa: CASSVEAGHYEQYF
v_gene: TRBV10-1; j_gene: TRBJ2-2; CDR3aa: CASRDRGAGELFF
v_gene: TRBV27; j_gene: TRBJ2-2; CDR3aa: CASSLRRERGGELFF
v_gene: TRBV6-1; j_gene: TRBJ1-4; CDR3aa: CASHLDRVVREKLFF
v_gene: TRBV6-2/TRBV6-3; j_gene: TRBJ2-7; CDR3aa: CASRIVYSGRDRADEQYF
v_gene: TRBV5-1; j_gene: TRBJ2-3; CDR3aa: CASNLIGREGPDTQYF
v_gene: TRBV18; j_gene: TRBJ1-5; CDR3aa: CASSGPMNQPQHF
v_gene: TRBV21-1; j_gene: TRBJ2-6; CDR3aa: CASSKALGDRGTSGANVLTF